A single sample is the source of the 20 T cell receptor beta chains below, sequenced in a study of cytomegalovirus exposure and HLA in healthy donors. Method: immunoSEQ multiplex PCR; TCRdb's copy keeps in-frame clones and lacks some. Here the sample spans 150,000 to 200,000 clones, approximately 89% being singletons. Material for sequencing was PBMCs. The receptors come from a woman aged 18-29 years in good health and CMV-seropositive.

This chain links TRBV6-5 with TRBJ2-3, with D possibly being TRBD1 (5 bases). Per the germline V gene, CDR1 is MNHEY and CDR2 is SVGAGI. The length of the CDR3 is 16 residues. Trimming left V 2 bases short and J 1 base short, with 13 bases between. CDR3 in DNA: TGTGCCAGCAGTTACGCCCCCCCACAGGGCACAGATACGCAGTATTTT. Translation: CASSYAPPQGTDTQYF.

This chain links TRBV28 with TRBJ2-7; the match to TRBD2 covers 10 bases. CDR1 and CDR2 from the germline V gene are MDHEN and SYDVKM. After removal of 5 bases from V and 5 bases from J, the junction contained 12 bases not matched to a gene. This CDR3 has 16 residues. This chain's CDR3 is CASSPPPPSGGDEQYF. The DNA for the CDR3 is TGTGCCAGCAGTCCACCCCCTCCTAGCGGGGGAGACGAGCAGTACTTC. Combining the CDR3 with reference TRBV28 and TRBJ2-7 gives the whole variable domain DVKVTQSSRYLVKRTGEKVFLECVQDMDHENMFWYRQDPGLGLRLIYFSYDVKMKEKGDIPEGYSVSREKKERFSLILESASTNQTSMYLCASSPPPPSGGDEQYFGPGTRLTVT.

In DNA, the CDR3 is TGTGCCAGCAGTTTCGGACTAGCGGGCACAGATACGCAGTATTTT. Translating it yields CASSFGLAGTDTQYF. The V gene is TRBV27, the J gene TRBJ2-3, with 10 positions matching TRBD2. The germline CDR1 and CDR2 sequences are MNHEY and SMNVEV (reference sequence). This CDR3 region has 15 residues. The J segment lost 1 base and the V segment lost 3 bases, leaving 1 base of the junction unmatched.

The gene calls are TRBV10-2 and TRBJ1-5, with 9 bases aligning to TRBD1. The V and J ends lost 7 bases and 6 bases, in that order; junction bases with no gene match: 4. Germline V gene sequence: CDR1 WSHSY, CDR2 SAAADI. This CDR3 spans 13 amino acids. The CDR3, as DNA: TGCGCCAGCATACAGGGGGCGGGTCAGCCCCAGCATTTT. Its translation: CASIQGAGQPQHF.

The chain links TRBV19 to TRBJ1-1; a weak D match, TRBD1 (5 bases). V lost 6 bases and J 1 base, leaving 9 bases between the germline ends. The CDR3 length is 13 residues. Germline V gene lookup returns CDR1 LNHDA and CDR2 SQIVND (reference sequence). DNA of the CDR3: TGTGCCAGTAGGGCAGGACAGAACACTGAAGCTTTCTTT. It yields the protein CASRAGQNTEAFF.

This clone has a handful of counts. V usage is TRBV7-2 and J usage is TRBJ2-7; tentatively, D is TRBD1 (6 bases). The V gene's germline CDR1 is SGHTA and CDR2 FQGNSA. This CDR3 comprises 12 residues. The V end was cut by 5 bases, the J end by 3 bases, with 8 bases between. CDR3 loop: CASSEQGYEQYF. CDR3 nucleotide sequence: TGTGCCAGCAGCGAACAGGGCTACGAGCAGTACTTC.

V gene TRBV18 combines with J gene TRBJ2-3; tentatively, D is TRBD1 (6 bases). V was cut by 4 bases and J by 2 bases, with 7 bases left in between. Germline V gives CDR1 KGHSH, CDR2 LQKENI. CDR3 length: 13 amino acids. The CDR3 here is CASSQGHTDTQYF. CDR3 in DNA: TGTGCCAGCTCACAGGGACACACAGATACGCAGTATTTT.

Written as DNA, the CDR3 is TGTGCCAGCGCCCTGACTAGCGGGAGGACCCAAGAGACCCAGTACTTC. This translates into CASALTSGRTQETQYF. V is TRBV4-2 and J is TRBJ2-5, with 13 bases fitting TRBD2. V trimming: 8 bases; J trimming: 1 base; junction bases outside the gene matches: 7. The germline V gene has CDR1 LGHNA and CDR2 YNFKEQ. The CDR3 spans 16 residues.

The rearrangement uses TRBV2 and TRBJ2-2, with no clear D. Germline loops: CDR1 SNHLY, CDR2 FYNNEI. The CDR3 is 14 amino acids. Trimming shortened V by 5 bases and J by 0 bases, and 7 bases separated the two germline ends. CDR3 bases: TGTGCCAGCAGTTCTGAGGCGAACACCGGGGAGCTGTTTTTT. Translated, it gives CASSSEANTGELFF. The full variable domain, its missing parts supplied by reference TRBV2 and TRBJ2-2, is EPEVTQTPSHQVTQMGQEVILRCVPISNHLYFYWYRQILGQKVEFLVSFYNNEISEKSEIFDDQFSVERPDGSNFTLKIRSTKLEDSAMYFCASSSEANTGELFFGEGSRLTVL.

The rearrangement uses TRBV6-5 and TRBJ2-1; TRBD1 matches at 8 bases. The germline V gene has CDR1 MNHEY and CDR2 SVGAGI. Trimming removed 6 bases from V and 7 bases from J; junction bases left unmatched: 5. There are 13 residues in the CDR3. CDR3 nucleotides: TGTGCCAGCAGCTACAGGGGGACGAATGAGCAGTTCTTC. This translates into CASSYRGTNEQFF.

The CDR3 nucleotides read TGTGCCAGCAGCTTAACGGGACAGATGAACACTGAAGCTTTCTTT. This codes for CASSLTGQMNTEAFF. The gene calls are TRBV7-3 and TRBJ1-1, with TRBD1 identical over 7 bases. Germline V gene data show CDR1 as SGHTA and CDR2 as FQGTGA. Trimming removed 0 bases from V and 0 bases from J; junction bases left unmatched: 1. The CDR3 is made up of 15 amino acids.

This CDR3 is CASSYYTGAMNTEAFF. The CDR3 nucleotides are TGTGCCAGCAGTTACTACACAGGAGCTATGAACACTGAAGCTTTCTTT. J is TRBJ1-1 and V is TRBV6-5; a weak D match, TRBD1 (5 bases). The germline gives CDR1 MNHEY, CDR2 SVGAGI. V lost 1 base and J 0 bases, leaving 12 bases between the germline ends. The CDR3 is 16 residues long.

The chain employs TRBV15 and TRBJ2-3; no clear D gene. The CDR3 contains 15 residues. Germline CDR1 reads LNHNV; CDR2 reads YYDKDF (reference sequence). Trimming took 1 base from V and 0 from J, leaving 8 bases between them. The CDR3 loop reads CATSRVSASTDTQYF. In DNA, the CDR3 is TGTGCCACCAGCAGAGTTAGTGCTAGCACAGATACGCAGTATTTT.

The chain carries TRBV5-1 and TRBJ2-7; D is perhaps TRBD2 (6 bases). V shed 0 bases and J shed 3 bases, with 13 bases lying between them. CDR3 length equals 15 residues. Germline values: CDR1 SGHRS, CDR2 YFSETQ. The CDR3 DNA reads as TGCGCCAGCAGCTTGGCCGGGGGACGGGACTACGAGCAGTACTTC. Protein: CASSLAGGRDYEQYF.

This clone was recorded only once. CDR3 sequence reads: CASSAHQRPTGNTEAFF. The CDR3 coding sequence is TGTGCCAGCAGCGCCCATCAACGGCCCACAGGGAACACTGAAGCTTTCTTT. The chain combines TRBV9 with TRBJ1-1; D is perhaps TRBD1 (5 bases). Trimming stripped 3 bases from V and 1 base from J, with 19 bases between. The CDR3 is made up of 17 amino acids. CDR1 is SGDLS and CDR2 is YYNGEE in the germline V gene.

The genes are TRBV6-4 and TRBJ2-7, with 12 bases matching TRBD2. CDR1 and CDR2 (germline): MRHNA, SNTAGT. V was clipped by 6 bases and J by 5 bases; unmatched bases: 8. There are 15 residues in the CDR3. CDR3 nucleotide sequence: TGTGCCAGCAGCCGACTAGCGGGAGAAGGTAACGAGCAGTACTTC. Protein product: CASSRLAGEGNEQYF.

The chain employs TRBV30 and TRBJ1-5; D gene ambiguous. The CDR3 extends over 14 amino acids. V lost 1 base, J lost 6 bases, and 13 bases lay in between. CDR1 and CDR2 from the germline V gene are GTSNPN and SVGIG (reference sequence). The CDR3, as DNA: TGTGCCTGGAGTGCAGGAATGGAAGGTCAGCCCCAGCATTTT. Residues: CAWSAGMEGQPQHF.

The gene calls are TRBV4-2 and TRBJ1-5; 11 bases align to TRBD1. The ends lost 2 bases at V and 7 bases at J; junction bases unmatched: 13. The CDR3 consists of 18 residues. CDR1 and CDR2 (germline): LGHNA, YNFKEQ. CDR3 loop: CASSQQTGTGGKGQPQHF. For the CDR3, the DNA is TGTGCCAGCAGCCAACAAACCGGGACAGGGGGTAAAGGGCAGCCCCAGCATTTT.

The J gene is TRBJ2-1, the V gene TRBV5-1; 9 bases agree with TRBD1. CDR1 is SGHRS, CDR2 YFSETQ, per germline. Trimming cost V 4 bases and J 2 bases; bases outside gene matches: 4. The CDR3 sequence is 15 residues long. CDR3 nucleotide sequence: TGCGCCAGCAGCGCGACAGGGGGTCCCTACAATGAGCAGTTCTTC. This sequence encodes CASSATGGPYNEQFF.

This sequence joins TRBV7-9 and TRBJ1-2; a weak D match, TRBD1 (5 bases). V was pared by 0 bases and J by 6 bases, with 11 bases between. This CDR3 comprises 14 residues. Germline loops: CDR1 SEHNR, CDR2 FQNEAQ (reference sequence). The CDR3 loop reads CASSLAAAGDGYTF. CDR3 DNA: TGTGCCAGCAGCTTAGCCGCGGCGGGGGATGGCTACACCTTC.